This T cell receptor beta chain was sequenced in a study of shared clonotypes between healthy human individuals. Across the whole study: The study used three CD4 naive, three CD4 memory, two CD8 naive and one CD8 memory plate per donor.

This clone was detected once. Its antigen is not identified. The assay ran at deep level. Using immunoSEQ multiplex PCR, the repertoire was profiled, and TCRdb retains in-frame clones only, with some absent. In the table there are under 2,500,000 clones, approximately 96% of which are singletons. Healthy HIV-negative adults with no recent acute infections or vaccinations were recruited as donors. Notes on the study in general: Generally, estimated richness proved larger in naive subsets than it did in memory subsets.

The germline CDR1 and CDR2 sequences are SQVTM and ANQGSEA. Trimming at V came to 5 bases and at J to 9 bases, leaving 16 bases not matched to a gene. The CDR3 totals 14 residues. The sequencing sample was made of naive CD4+ T cells sorted from blood. Stated subset: CD45RA+ positively selected. The clonotype was recovered from a man between 18 and 29 years old in good health. The V call is TRBV29-1, the J call TRBJ2-7, with 7 bases aligning to TRBD2. Written as DNA, the CDR3 is TGCAGCGTTTCTGGGGGGGATCCTATTACGTGGCAGTACTTC. Protein sequence: CSVSGGDPITWQYF.